Reported below is one T cell receptor (beta chain). No antigen is known for it. The junction and the germline gene differ at one end; a read error may be behind it. The cohort consisted of 600 to 700 healthy bone marrow donors. Cohort members were all nominally healthy when sampled, although unrecorded immune exposures were likely present. The donor tested CMV seropositive, placing the donor among the 290 or so seropositive members of the cohort. A peripheral blood sample was provided by each donor, and peripheral blood mononuclear cells were used for TCR beta sequencing. Genomic DNA extraction from the blood cell samples was performed with the Qiagen DNeasy Blood Extraction Kit. Library creation used the immunoSEQ multiplex PCR assay. A mixture of 60 forward primers for TCR Vbeta segments and 13 reverse primers for TCR Jbeta segments was used in the multiplex PCR. Amplification of the CDR3 region of rearranged TCR beta genes was performed with a multiplex PCR assay on genomic DNA. Amplified TCR beta libraries were sequenced as 87-base-pair reads on the Illumina HiSeq System. The paper's processing steps were these. A later analysis counted some 80 million unique TCR beta chains across the 690 or so repertoires, and roughly 10 million of these chains were shared by at least two donors. To remove PCR and sequencing errors, raw reads were error-corrected and collapsed into unique sequences using a nearest-neighbor algorithm that merged closely related sequences. V, D and J gene segments were assigned by aligning CDR3 sequences to IMGT reference sequences. Each retained sequence needed at least a six-nucleotide match to both a V gene segment and a J gene segment. A rearrangement was called productive if the CDR3 had no stop codons and remained in frame with V and J, and every other rearrangement was called non-productive. CDR3 was defined by IMGT convention, running from the second conserved V-encoded cysteine to the conserved J-encoded phenylalanine. The earlier analysis of about 610 of the donors excluded sequences that lacked an unambiguous match to a single V gene segment. An earlier analysis of approximately 590 of the donors called V segments functional above 56.7% productive rearrangements and segregating when the between-donor standard deviation exceeded 5%. A statistical classification framework was built for diagnosing cytomegalovirus status from the catalog of TCR beta chain sequences. A later analysis assigned V and J genes by comparing TCR nucleotide sequences with IMGT/GENE-DB human TR gene sequences. Using the TCRdist pipeline, a later analysis assigned CDR3 sequences along with most-parsimonious VDJ recombination scenarios. In a later analysis, each TCR beta chain was defined by its CDR3 amino acid sequence together with its V-gene family, and reads lacking a unique V-gene family were excluded. A later analysis removed several hundred highly shared, low-generation-probability nucleotide sequences to deal with suspected cross-contamination and a sequencing artifact. In a later analysis, a clonal expansion index for each public chain was calculated from normalized within-repertoire ranks of inferred template counts. A later analysis computed generation probabilities with a VDJ recombination model fitted to out-of-frame rearrangements, and checked the results against IGoR. A later analysis scored TCR-TCR, TCR-HLA and TCR-CMV co-occurrence with hypergeometric tests, applying a repertoire-size bias correction to TCR pairs. False discovery rates were estimated in a later analysis by permuting HLA or CMV assignments 20 times. A later analysis grouped co-occurring TCRs with DBSCAN, adding TCRdist sequence similarity when clustering within HLA-allele-positive subsets. For co-occurrence clustering, repertoires with fewer than 30,000 or more than 120,000 public chains were excluded, along with four or five repertoires with anomalous nucleotide sharing. In its TCRdb copy, this immuneACCESS table keeps in-frame sequences only and misses some clones. Where compared with another copy, unresolved V genes explain less than half of these, and the others have no known cause. The V and J calls and the clone size are those of that table, but D and trimming were determined from the DNA. The sample profile shows some 150,000 clones; 70% to 80% of them were found once. The leading ten clones occupy around 2% of the sample.

The data originate from a study of cytomegalovirus exposure and HLA in healthy donors (dated by TCRdb to the late 2010s). Concerning the study at large: An earlier analysis of 587 of the donors reported under 300 Gb of sequence data and 117 million unique TCR beta sequences obtained from around 170 million T cells. The T cell repertoires of some 670 subjects were profiled by immunosequencing and related to cytomegalovirus serostatus. An early release covering roughly 640 HLA-typed donors comprised about 300 gigabases of sequencing data and approximately 80 million unique TCR sequences. Because of strong linkage in the cohort, roughly 5 DR-DQ haplotypes were treated as single units for association and clustering. Besides the first cohort of approximately 670 subjects, a separate validation cohort made up of 120 different subjects was used. To study patterns of TCR occurrence, a later analysis re-analyzed previously published TCR beta repertoires from more than 550 donors and added high-resolution HLA genotyping. In the later analysis, no new phenotypic data were used to find candidate immune exposures; instead, reliance was placed on TCR beta sequences and their occurrence across donors. An earlier analysis of 587 of the donors used high-throughput TCR beta sequencing to judge whether each TCR beta V gene segment behaved as functional or pseudogenic. The study aimed to test whether cataloging public T cell receptors could reveal signatures of past pathogen exposure. To predict cytomegalovirus infection status, the study brought together high-throughput TCR immunosequencing, statistical association of individual TCRs with disease status, and machine learning. Every discovery cohort repertoire had been produced on one sequencing platform. The genetic ancestry cluster associated with self-reported Caucasian donors included around four fifths of the 398 genotyped donors. A later genetic analysis took genome-wide SNP genotypes for about three fifths of the 666 donors and used that subset as a discovery cohort. Among 300 to 500 genotyped donors of the cohort, an average of about 240,000 unique TCR beta nucleotide sequences was sequenced per donor, of which 15% to 20% were non-productive. The number of donors typed differed by locus, with 629-630 for A, B, C, DRB1 and DQB1, around 560 for DQA1, about 610 for DPA1, and 472 for DPB1. HLA typing included class I and class II loci at four-digit resolution. Donor age, sex, ethnicity and CMV serostatus were compiled together with the repertoire data. Overall results and qualifications from the work: The sequencing pipeline was judged likely to have produced a cluster of highly shared sequence variants as a technical artifact. A later analysis associated 16,951 TCR beta sequences with specific HLA alleles at a false discovery rate of 0.05. In a later analysis, most CMV-associated TCR beta chains were found to appear HLA-restricted, with HLA associations seemingly driven largely by CMV exposure. This cohort had only TCR beta chains sequenced, and the lack of alpha or paired-chain data limited which features could be detected. The presence/absence analyses assumed that sequencing depth was roughly uniform across donors, and that assumption may not be true. The only immune exposure information available for the cohort was CMV serostatus. In a later genetic analysis, a missense DCLRE1C variant was associated with V-gene and J-gene trimming of TCR beta chains, and the association was replicated in an independent cohort. The study listed 150 to 200 TCR beta chains as associated with cytomegalovirus. A later analysis reported that several top co-occurrence clusters appeared linked to parvovirus B19, influenza, CMV and Epstein-Barr virus. The authors suggested that the approach could potentially be generalized to other disease states and immunological phenotypes. Linkage disequilibrium might explain the correlated functional status among segregating V segments, but an unknown experimental factor could not be ruled out. A further reported finding was that TCR beta sequences accurately predicted the HLA-A and HLA-B alleles for most subjects in the first cohort. In a later genetic analysis, fewer N-insertions in productive TCRs were reported among donors in an Asian-associated ancestry cluster than the 666-donor mean. About 17 rarely observed V segments, including chromosome 9 orphons, were excluded from the earlier analysis of about 500 of the donors because counts were too low. HLA typing was unavailable for some donors at each locus, so association tests used only the typed subset. Most TCR sequences were observed very rarely across donors, whereas some public TCRs were present in many individuals. Strong co-occurrence of HLA alleles, especially DR and DQ, made assigning TCR associations to individual alleles difficult. Broadly in line with IMGT annotations, most TCR beta V segments showed up in productive rearrangements about 87% or about 30% of the time in an earlier analysis of approximately 640 of the donors. In a later analysis, HLA-associated TCR beta chains showed more clonal expansion and lower generation probabilities than non-associated chains that were equally common. A few of the identified cytomegalovirus-associated TCR beta chains were confirmed in vitro to be specific for cytomegalovirus antigens. In a later analysis, TCR association rates were found to vary across HLA loci, with the most associated TCRs seen for DRB1 alleles and the fewest for HLA-C alleles. The classifier was reported to diagnose cytomegalovirus status with high specificity and sensitivity in both the original cohort and the validation cohort.

The sample taken for sequencing was PBMCs. The clonotype was recovered from a young woman in good health and CMV-seropositive.

In nucleotides, the sequence is TGCGCCAGCAGCCAGTCGAACAGGGGCTGGCCTGAAGCTTTCTTT. The resulting protein is CASSQSNRGWPEAFF. Recombination linked TRBV5-4 to TRBJ1-1; TRBD1 lines up with 7 middle nucleotides. Including the terminal cysteine and phenylalanine, the CDR3 comprises 15 residues. The read is trimmed to its CDR3 DNA, 45 bases read in frame from base 1. The germline V gene (reference sequence) supplies CDR1 SGHNT and CDR2 YYREEE.